This TCR beta chain came from a study of blood T cell repertoires in COVID-19. The V gene's germline CDR1 is SGHTA and CDR2 FQGNSA. The germline V and J ends were trimmed by 3 bases and 3 bases, with 9 bases remaining between them. The CDR3 covers 14 residues. TCRdb's table, derived via immunoSEQ multiplex PCR, lists solely in-frame clones and lacks some. In the table there are roughly 250,000 clones, more than 80% of which are singletons. The clonotype originates from a human donor in a cohort sampled during active COVID-19. Sequencing was carried out using peripheral blood. The chain has TRBV7-2 and TRBJ2-1, with D perhaps TRBD2 (6 bases). The DNA of the CDR3 is TGTGCCAGCAGCTTGGAGGGTATCTACAATGAGCAGTTCTTC. Translated, it gives CASSLEGIYNEQFF.